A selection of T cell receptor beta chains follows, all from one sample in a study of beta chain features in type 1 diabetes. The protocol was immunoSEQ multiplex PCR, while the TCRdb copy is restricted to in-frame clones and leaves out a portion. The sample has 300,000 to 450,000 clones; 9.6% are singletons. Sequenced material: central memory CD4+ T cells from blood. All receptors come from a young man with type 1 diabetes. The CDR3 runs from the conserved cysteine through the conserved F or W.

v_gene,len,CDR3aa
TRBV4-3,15,CASSQEAVTGNTIYF
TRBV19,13,CASRGDRNTEAFF
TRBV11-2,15,CASSPNTGQGRGYTF
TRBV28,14,CASSLDRGRNEQFF
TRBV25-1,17,CASSELSGGSFYNEQFF
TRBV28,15,CASSLGGDGVDEQFF
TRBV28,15,CASIGAGGPSYEQYF
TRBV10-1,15,CASSEVRDFSYEQYF
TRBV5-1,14,CASSLGASQETQYF
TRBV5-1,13,CASSSGQGYGYTF
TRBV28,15,CASSLAQDTTDTQYF
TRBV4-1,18,CASSQGSSSGRAVYEQYF
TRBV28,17,CASSSPQGTAFGKTQYF